The 27 T cell receptor beta chains in this list originate from one sample, sequenced in a study of T cell repertoires in cytomegalovirus infection. TCRdb passed the reads through MiXCR, listing each CDR3 protein once. The data show approximately 990,000 distinct CDR3 sequences, less than 40% seen once. No antigen has been identified for these receptors. This sample comprised cultured CD8+ T cells from PBMCs, obtained from culture after CMV antigen stimulation. The receptors derive from a human donor in good health (CMV status not recorded). Some clones in this sample may be carry-over from other donors' samples.

There are a few counts of this clonotype. The rearrangement links TRBV5-1 to TRBJ2-1; 9 bases are a match to TRBD1. After removal of 2 bases from V and 6 bases from J, the junction contained 9 bases not matched to a gene. There are 16 residues in the CDR3. Germline values: CDR1 SGHRS, CDR2 YFSETQ. CDR3 DNA: TGCGCCAGCAGCTTTGACCGGGACAGGGCAACCAATGAGCAGTTCTTC. Amino acids: CASSFDRDRATNEQFF.

This clonotype was found many times. The J gene is TRBJ2-2, the V gene TRBV7-6; 7 bases are shared with TRBD1. The junction had 5 bases not matched to a gene; V was cut back by 4 bases and J by 6 bases. Germline V gives CDR1 SGHVS, CDR2 FNYEAQ. The CDR3 has 14 amino acids. The CDR3 region has the DNA TGTGCCAGCAGCTCAACAGGGGTGTCCGGGGAGCTGTTTTTT. Its translation: CASSSTGVSGELFF.

The rearrangement uses TRBV7-6 and TRBJ1-4, with D perhaps matching TRBD1 (5 bases). Between the trimmed V and J ends, which lost 1 base and 3 bases, there was a span of 15 bases. This CDR3 has 17 amino acids. The germline V gene encodes CDR1 SGHVS and CDR2 FNYEAQ. The CDR3 DNA reads as TGTGCCAGCAGCTTAGGACAGAAAATCTTTTCTAATGAAAAACTGTTTTTT. Protein: CASSLGQKIFSNEKLFF.

Only a few counts were recorded for this clonotype. The CDR3 DNA sequence: TGTGCCACCCTTGGACGGAATGAGCAGTTCTTC. It is translated as CATLGRNEQFF. This sequence joins TRBV10-3 and TRBJ2-1; D is unresolved. CDR3 length equals 11 residues. Germline assignment: CDR1 ENHRY and CDR2 SYGVKD. V was shortened by 10 bases and J by 7 bases, with 11 bases between the two germline ends.

This clonotype was observed a handful of times. The V call is TRBV9, the J call TRBJ2-3; the D is unclear. The germline V gene encodes CDR1 SGDLS and CDR2 YYNGEE. V shed 3 bases and J shed 9 bases, with 8 bases lying between them. The CDR3 is made up of 11 amino acids. The CDR3 sequence is CASSAQGTQYF. Written as DNA, the CDR3 is TGTGCCAGCAGCGCACAAGGGACGCAGTATTTT.

This clonotype showed up many times. This chain joins TRBV7-9 and TRBJ2-1; D might be TRBD2 (5 bases). The CDR3 covers 15 residues. Germline values: CDR1 SEHNR, CDR2 FQNEAQ (reference sequence). V was shortened by 5 bases and J by 4 bases, with 15 bases between the two germline ends. CDR3 region: CASSPRTHSYNEQFF. Written as DNA, the CDR3 is TGTGCCAGCAGCCCACGGACTCACTCTTACAATGAGCAGTTCTTC.

This clonotype appeared many times. The chain uses TRBV28 and TRBJ1-3; 9 nucleotides agree with TRBD1. Per the germline V gene, CDR1 is MDHEN and CDR2 is SYDVKM. Trimming removed 6 bases from V and 4 bases from J; junction bases left unmatched: 7. The CDR3 length is 15 residues. CDR3 sequence: CASRDTGGAGNTIYF. The CDR3 DNA is TGTGCCAGCAGAGATACAGGGGGCGCGGGAAACACCATATATTTT.

The CDR3 DNA is TGTGCCAGCGGGGGGACTAGCGGGACCCCCTACGAGCAGTACGTC. Its translation: CASGGTSGTPYEQYV. The J gene is TRBJ2-7, the V gene TRBV6-1; 13 nucleotides align to TRBD2. Trimming at V came to 8 bases and at J to 2 bases, leaving 6 bases not matched to a gene. The CDR3 runs 15 residues. Germline lookup yields CDR1 MNHNS and CDR2 SASEGT.

The chain recombines TRBV6-5 with TRBJ2-3; unclear D gene. The V gene lost 10 bases and the J gene lost 1 base, with 21 bases spanning the gap. This CDR3 is 16 amino acids long. CDR1 and CDR2 (germline): MNHEY, SVGAGI. CDR3 nucleotide sequence: TGTGCCAACAGACATGCATCCAGAATACGCACAGATACGCAGTATTTT. It is translated as CANRHASRIRTDTQYF.

This rearrangement joins TRBV20-1 to TRBJ2-7; either TRBD1 or TRBD2 may supply D (5 bases each). V shed 0 bases and J shed 3 bases, with 18 bases lying between them. This CDR3 spans 16 amino acids. Germline CDR1 DFQATT, CDR2 SNEGSKA (reference sequence). The CDR3 spells CSARDDGAAGIYEQYF. The CDR3 DNA sequence: TGCAGTGCTAGAGATGACGGGGCGGCCGGTATCTACGAGCAGTACTTC.

At least ten counts were recorded for this clonotype. The CDR3 nucleotides are TGCAGTGCTAGAGGAGGGGAAGGCACCGGGGAGCTGTTTTTT. Translated, it gives CSARGGEGTGELFF. The chain recombines TRBV20-1 with TRBJ2-2, with D perhaps being TRBD1 or TRBD2 (5 bases each). The CDR3 covers 14 residues. Between the trimmed V and J ends, which lost 1 base and 4 bases, there was a span of 10 bases. The V gene's germline CDR1 is DFQATT and CDR2 SNEGSKA (reference sequence).

This clonotype was recorded at least ten times. The V gene is TRBV7-3, the J gene TRBJ1-1, with 7 bases lining up with TRBD1. The germline V gene has CDR1 SGHTA and CDR2 FQGTGA. V was pared by 2 bases and J by 2 bases, with 5 bases of the junction left unmatched. The length of the CDR3 is 15 residues. As DNA, the CDR3 is TGTGCCAGCAGCTTAGGGATAGGGGGCAACACTGAAGCTTTCTTT. It specifies CASSLGIGGNTEAFF.

The chain recombines TRBV19 with TRBJ1-2; no firm D call. The CDR3 totals 14 residues. Trimming took off 7 bases at V and 7 bases at J, with 19 bases between the two ends. In germline, CDR1 is LNHDA, CDR2 SQIVND (reference sequence). DNA of the CDR3: TGTGCCAGTACTACCTCGGGGATACGAGGTGGCTACACCTTC. Translated, it gives CASTTSGIRGGYTF.

This clonotype appeared a few times. V gene TRBV7-2 combines with J gene TRBJ1-4; the match to TRBD1 covers 9 bases. The CDR3 runs 17 residues. In germline, CDR1 is SGHTA, CDR2 FQGNSA. J gave up 0 bases and V 5 bases, and 7 bases lay outside the gene matches. The CDR3 protein is CASSQRDRVSTNEKLFF. CDR3 coding DNA: TGTGCCAGCAGCCAAAGGGACAGGGTCTCAACTAATGAAAAACTGTTTTTT.

This clonotype was seen many times. The rearrangement links TRBV7-2 to TRBJ1-1; D gene unclear. The CDR3 extends over 15 amino acids. From germline, CDR1 is SGHTA and CDR2 FQGNSA. The V end lost 2 bases, the J end lost 4 bases, and 14 bases lay between the germline ends. Here the CDR3 DNA reads TGTGCCAGCAGCTTATCCCTGGGAGGTATCACTGAAGCTTTCTTT. This translates into CASSLSLGGITEAFF.

The chain joins TRBV6-6 to TRBJ1-1; 7 nucleotides agree with TRBD1. There are 12 residues in the CDR3. V trimming: 6 bases; J trimming: 7 bases; junction bases outside the gene matches: 5. CDR1 and CDR2 (germline): MNHNY, SVGAGI (reference sequence). CDR3 nucleotides: TGTGCCAGCAGGGAGGGGACAGATGAAGCTTTCTTT. It specifies CASREGTDEAFF.

The V and J genes are TRBV6-2 or TRBV6-3 and TRBJ1-6, with D hard to call. Germline V gene sequence: CDR1 MNHEY, CDR2 SVGEGT. Trimming cost V 2 bases and J 4 bases, with 15 bases left between them. The CDR3 is 17 residues long. The CDR3 is CASSYNPETKYNSPLHF. The CDR3 region has the DNA TGTGCCAGCAGTTACAACCCTGAGACGAAATATAATTCACCCCTCCACTTT.

The V gene is TRBV27, the J gene TRBJ1-2; TRBD1 is a possible D gene (6 bases). The CDR3 covers 15 residues. Trimming took 2 bases from V and 4 from J, leaving 14 bases between them. Germline V gene lookup returns CDR1 MNHEY and CDR2 SMNVEV (reference sequence). The CDR3 nucleotides read TGTGCCAGCAGTTTAAACAGGGCTACCCCCTATGGCTACACCTTC. It encodes CASSLNRATPYGYTF.

In this sample, this clonotype turned up many times. V is TRBV7-2 and J is TRBJ1-2, with unresolved D. Trimming stripped 1 base from V and 3 bases from J, with 21 bases between. The CDR3 extends over 18 amino acids. CDR1 and CDR2 from the germline V gene are SGHTA and FQGNSA. CDR3 sequence (DNA): TGTGCCAGCAGCTTAGGGCACAGACCTACTAAGTTAGACTATGGCTACACCTTC. Translation: CASSLGHRPTKLDYGYTF.

This clonotype was counted between two and nine times. This chain joins TRBV5-4 and TRBJ2-1; the match to TRBD2 covers 8 bases. V lost 3 bases to trimming and J lost 6 bases; unmatched junction nucleotides: 5. Germline V gives CDR1 SGHNT, CDR2 YYREEE (reference sequence). The CDR3 length is 14 residues. The CDR3 loop is CASSSGGSGNEQFF. Written as DNA, the CDR3 is TGTGCCAGCAGCTCGGGGGGGTCCGGCAATGAGCAGTTCTTC.

The sample holds many counts of this clonotype. Here the CDR3 reads CASSIIPGGATEAFF. CDR3 sequence (DNA): TGTGCCAGTAGCATAATCCCGGGAGGTGCCACTGAAGCTTTCTTT. The J gene is TRBJ1-1, the V gene TRBV19, with no clear D. Germline V CDR1 and CDR2: LNHDA, SQIVND (reference sequence). The CDR3 has 15 residues. The V end was cut by 6 bases, the J end by 4 bases, with 18 bases between.

This sequence joins TRBV6-5 and TRBJ2-1; TRBD1 is a possible D gene (6 bases). V shed 6 bases and J shed 6 bases, with 15 bases lying between them. This CDR3 comprises 14 residues. Germline lookup yields CDR1 MNHEY and CDR2 SVGAGI. The CDR3 DNA follows: TGTGCCAGCAGCCTTGGGGGCTATGGCAATGAGCAGTTCTTC. Protein sequence: CASSLGGYGNEQFF.

This clonotype has just a few counts. The chain employs TRBV7-9 and TRBJ2-7, with TRBD2 identical over 11 bases. The trim removed 4 bases at V and 2 bases at J, leaving 10 bases unmatched. Germline CDR1 SEHNR, CDR2 FQNEAQ (reference sequence). The length of the CDR3 is 17 residues. The CDR3 is CASSSGTSGVNAYEQYF. The DNA of the CDR3 is TGTGCCAGCAGCTCCGGGACTAGCGGAGTAAACGCCTACGAGCAGTACTTC.

This clonotype was picked up a small number of times. The genes are TRBV6-2 or TRBV6-3 and TRBJ2-7; the match to TRBD2 covers 13 bases. CDR3 length: 15 residues. V dropped 5 bases and J dropped 6; count of bases not matched to a gene: 7. CDR1 is MNHEY, CDR2 SVGEGT, per germline. The CDR3, as DNA: TGTGCCAGCAGTAAACCGGGACTAGCGGGGAGCGAGCAGTACTTC. It encodes CASSKPGLAGSEQYF.

The V gene is TRBV12-3 or TRBV12-4, the J gene TRBJ2-1, with D possibly matching TRBD1 (6 bases). The CDR3 sequence is 14 residues long. Trimming left V 3 bases short and J 5 bases short, with 11 bases between. The CDR3 region has the DNA TGTGCCAGCAGTTTCCCGGACAGCGACAATGAGCAGTTCTTC. Translation gives CASSFPDSDNEQFF.

The chain couples TRBV14 to TRBJ2-1, with D unclear. The germline gives CDR1 SGHDN, CDR2 FVKESK. Trimming removed 0 bases at V and 5 bases at J, with 11 bases between. The CDR3 covers 15 residues. In DNA, the CDR3 is TGTGCCAGCAGCCAAGATTGGTGGTCCCACAATGAGCAGTTCTTC. This translates into CASSQDWWSHNEQFF.

This chain connects TRBV19 to TRBJ1-5; no clear D gene. The ends were cut back, 7 bases at V and 5 bases at J, with 6 bases in the middle. The V gene's germline CDR1 is LNHDA and CDR2 SQIVND (reference sequence). The CDR3 has 11 amino acids. DNA of the CDR3: TGTGCCAGTAAGCCTCATCAGCCCCAGCATTTT. It codes for CASKPHQPQHF.